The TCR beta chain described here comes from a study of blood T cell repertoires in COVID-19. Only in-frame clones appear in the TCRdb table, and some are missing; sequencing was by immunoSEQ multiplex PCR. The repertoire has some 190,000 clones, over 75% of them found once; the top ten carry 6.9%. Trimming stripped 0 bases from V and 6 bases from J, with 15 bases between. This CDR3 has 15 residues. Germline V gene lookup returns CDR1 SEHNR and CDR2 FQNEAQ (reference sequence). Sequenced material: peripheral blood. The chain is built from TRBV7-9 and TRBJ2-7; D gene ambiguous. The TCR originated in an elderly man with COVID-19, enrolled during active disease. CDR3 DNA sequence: TGTGCCAGCAGCTTAGCGGGCAGTCCCTCAGTCGAGCAGTACTTC. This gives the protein CASSLAGSPSVEQYF.